Below are 12 T cell receptor beta chains sequenced from a single sample in a study of T cell responses to AZD1222 COVID-19 vaccine. Here immunoSEQ multiplex PCR was the method, and the copy in TCRdb shows in-frame clones only, minus some. The table records 100,000 to 150,000 clones, approximately 90% of them present only once. The material was peripheral blood, obtained on day 0 of AZD1222 vaccination. These receptor sequences come from an adult in good health.

V usage is TRBV27 and J usage is TRBJ1-1; no clear D. Germline-derived CDR1 and CDR2 are MNHEY and SMNVEV (reference sequence). This CDR3 has 13 amino acids. The germline V and J ends were trimmed by 3 bases and 1 base, with 6 bases remaining between them. CDR3 bases: TGTGCCAGCAGTTTCTTTGAGAACACTGAAGCTTTCTTT. It specifies CASSFFENTEAFF.

The chain couples TRBV7-3 to TRBJ1-3; 10 bases are shared with TRBD1. Germline CDR1 is SGHTA and CDR2 is FQGTGA. V was pared by 5 bases and J by 4 bases, with 8 bases of the junction left unmatched. The CDR3 covers 16 residues. CDR3 nucleotide sequence: TGTGCCAGCAGCAACCCGACAGGGGGCTCGGGAAACACCATATATTTT. Translated: CASSNPTGGSGNTIYF.

This rearrangement joins TRBV3-1 (or the pseudogene TRBV3-2) to TRBJ1-5; D is ambiguous. CDR3 length: 15 residues. The V end was cut by 4 bases, the J end by 5 bases, with 15 bases between. From germline, CDR1 is LGHDT and CDR2 YNNKEL (reference sequence). DNA for the CDR3: TGTGCCAGCAGCCCGACCTCCGGACGGGATCAGCCCCAGCATTTT. This codes for CASSPTSGRDQPQHF.

The rearrangement joins TRBV28 to TRBJ2-7, with D perhaps assigned TRBD1 or TRBD2 (5 bases each). CDR1 and CDR2 from the germline V gene are MDHEN and SYDVKM. CDR3 length: 14 amino acids. V was trimmed by 5 bases and J by 2 bases, leaving 13 bases between them. Written as DNA, the CDR3 is TGTGCCAGCAGTCCCGTCGGGGCTACCTACGAGCAGTACTTC. As protein: CASSPVGATYEQYF.

The chain is built from TRBV13 and TRBJ2-6; D gene uncertain. The V gene's germline CDR1 is PRHDT and CDR2 FYEKMQ (reference sequence). This CDR3 is built from 17 residues. V lost 4 bases to trimming and J lost 0 bases, with 13 bases between them. In DNA form, the CDR3 reads TGTGCCAGCAGCTCAGGACCGATGAACTCTGGGGCCAACGTCCTGACTTTC. Amino acids: CASSSGPMNSGANVLTF.

The chain links TRBV4-3 to TRBJ1-3, with unresolved D. The ends were cut back, 2 bases at V and 0 bases at J, with 11 bases in the middle. The CDR3 consists of 16 residues. Germline V gene sequence: CDR1 LGHNA, CDR2 YSLEER. The CDR3 here is CASSQLAGNSGNTIYF. The CDR3 DNA reads as TGCGCCAGCAGCCAACTGGCGGGAAACTCTGGAAACACCATATATTTT.

V usage is TRBV7-3 and J usage is TRBJ1-1; D possibly corresponds to TRBD1 (5 bases). The CDR3 consists of 14 residues. Trimming took off 3 bases at V and 7 bases at J, with 15 bases between the two ends. Germline CDR1 reads SGHTA; CDR2 reads FQGTGA. The CDR3 bases are TGTGCCAGCAGCTTCCGGGACCAGGGTTATGAAGCTTTCTTT. This codes for CASSFRDQGYEAFF.

The chain combines TRBV29-1 with TRBJ1-1, with 7 bases that match TRBD1. Germline V gene sequence: CDR1 SQVTM, CDR2 ANQGSEA. J was trimmed by 2 bases and V by 2 bases; bases with no gene match: 5. The CDR3 is 14 amino acids. The CDR3 region has the DNA TGCAGCGTTGAACACGGAGGGGGCAACACTGAAGCTTTCTTT. As protein: CSVEHGGGNTEAFF. Complete variable domain (other parts from reference TRBV29-1 and TRBJ1-1): SAVISQKPSRDICQRGTSLTIQCQVDSQVTMMFWYRQQPGQSLTLIATANQGSEATYESGFVIDKFPISRPNLTFSTLTVSNMSPEDSSIYLCSVEHGGGNTEAFFGQGTRLTVV.

The chain employs TRBV6-2 or TRBV6-3 and TRBJ2-3; 13 bases map to TRBD2. Germline CDR1 and CDR2: MNHEY and SVGEGT. Germline trimming cut 4 bases from V and 5 bases from J; bases unmatched to any gene: 3. CDR3 length: 15 residues. In DNA, the CDR3 is TGTGCCAGCAGTTCTAGGACTAGCGGGGGAGATACGCAGTATTTT. This gives the protein CASSSRTSGGDTQYF.

The V and J genes are TRBV14 and TRBJ1-3; 7 bases match TRBD1. CDR3 length: 15 residues. J was trimmed by 3 bases and V by 0 bases; bases with no gene match: 2. From germline, CDR1 is SGHDN and CDR2 FVKESK. CDR3 residues: CASSQDNRGGNTIYF. DNA of the CDR3: TGTGCCAGCAGCCAAGATAACAGGGGTGGAAACACCATATATTTT.

The chain recombines TRBV5-4 with TRBJ2-1; 7 bases map to TRBD1. Per germline, CDR1 SGHNT and CDR2 YYREEE (reference sequence). This CDR3 is built from 16 residues. V shed 4 bases and J 7 bases; nucleotides not matched to a gene: 14. The CDR3 DNA sequence: TGTGCCAGCAGCCCTCTTGGACAGGAATCGGGAAATGAGCAGTTCTTC. It encodes CASSPLGQESGNEQFF.

The gene calls are TRBV11-2 and TRBJ1-2; TRBD1 agrees at 7 bases. CDR3 length: 14 amino acids. The ends lost 5 bases at V and 2 bases at J; junction bases unmatched: 5. Germline V CDR1 and CDR2: SGHAT, FQNNGV. CDR3 sequence (DNA): TGTGCCAGCAGCAGGGGACAGCGAAACTATGGCTACACCTTC. Translating gives CASSRGQRNYGYTF.